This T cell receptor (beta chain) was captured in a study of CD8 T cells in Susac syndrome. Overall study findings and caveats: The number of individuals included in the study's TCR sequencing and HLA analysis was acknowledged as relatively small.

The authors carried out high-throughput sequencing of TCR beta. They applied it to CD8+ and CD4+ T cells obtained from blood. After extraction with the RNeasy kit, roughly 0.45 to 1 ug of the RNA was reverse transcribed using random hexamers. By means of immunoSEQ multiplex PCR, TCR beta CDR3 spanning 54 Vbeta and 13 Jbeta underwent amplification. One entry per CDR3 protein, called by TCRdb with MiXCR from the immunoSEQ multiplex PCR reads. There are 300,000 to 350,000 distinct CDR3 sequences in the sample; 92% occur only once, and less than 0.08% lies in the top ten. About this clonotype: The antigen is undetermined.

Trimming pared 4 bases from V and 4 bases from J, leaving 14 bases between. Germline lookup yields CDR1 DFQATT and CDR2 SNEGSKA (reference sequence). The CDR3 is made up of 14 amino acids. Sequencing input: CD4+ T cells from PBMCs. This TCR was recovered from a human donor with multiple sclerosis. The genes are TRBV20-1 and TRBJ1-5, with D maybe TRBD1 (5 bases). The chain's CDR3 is CSAIRGTGNQPQHF. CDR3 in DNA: TGCAGTGCTATTCGGGGGACGGGAAATCAGCCCCAGCATTTT.